The rows below give T cell receptor beta chains drawn from one sample of a study of T cell responses to AZD1222 COVID-19 vaccine. Measured with immunoSEQ multiplex PCR; TCRdb has only the in-frame clones, and not every one. Among 150,000 or so clones listed, approximately 89% were seen once. The specimen comprised peripheral blood, sampled on day 0 of AZD1222 vaccination. The receptors derive from an adult in good health. CDR3s include the opening cysteine and the closing phenylalanine or tryptophan. Fields, in order: CDR3 DNA, CDR3 protein, J gene, V gene, clone size, CDR3 length, D gene. D genes are given only for firm matches. Rows give clone size only sometimes, using once, few, many, or a class for an expanded clone.

TGTGCCAGTGAAGGGGGAATGAACACTGAAGCTTTCTTT CASEGGMNTEAFF TRBJ1-1 TRBV19 once 13 -
TGTGCCACCAGTGAAAATTCCATGGCCGACGAGCAGTACTTC CATSENSMADEQYF TRBJ2-7 TRBV24-1 - 14 -
TGTGCCAGCACCCTGGGACAGGGGGCCTACGAGCAGTACTTC CASTLGQGAYEQYF TRBJ2-7 TRBV6-5 - 14 TRBD1
TGTGCCAGCATCCCCGGGACCGTTTTGAAGAACACTGAAGCTTTCTTT CASIPGTVLKNTEAFF TRBJ1-1 TRBV11-2 - 16 -
TGTGCCAGCAGTGAAAAAGAGACCCAGTACTTC CASSEKETQYF TRBJ2-5 TRBV2 few 11 -
TGTGCCACCAGTGGTTCGGGTCTCGGTGAAAAACTGTTTTTT CATSGSGLGEKLFF TRBJ1-4 TRBV24-1 - 14 -
TGTGCCAGCAGCTTATACGACGGGGGGCTTCTGAACACTGAAGCTTTCTTT CASSLYDGGLLNTEAFF TRBJ1-1 TRBV11-2 - 17 -
TGTGCCAGTAGTGCAGGGGGCTACAATGAGCAGTTCTTC CASSAGGYNEQFF TRBJ2-1 TRBV19 - 13 TRBD1
TGTGCCAGCAGACAGCTGAACACTGAAGCTTTCTTT CASRQLNTEAFF TRBJ1-1 TRBV6-5 few 12 -
TGTGCCAGCATCGCCGGGACAGGGGGCTACGAGCAGTACTTC CASIAGTGGYEQYF TRBJ2-7 TRBV28 - 14 TRBD1
TGTGCCAGCAGCTCGAACGCTCCGACCGAAGCTTTCTTT CASSSNAPTEAFF TRBJ1-1 TRBV5-4 - 13 -
TGTGCCTGGGACTCCGACAGCCCCGTCGCGTATGGCTACACCTTC CAWDSDSPVAYGYTF TRBJ1-2 TRBV30 - 15 -
TGTGCCAGCAGTTCCACTGGACGGGACAAGAGCAGTGGAAAACTGTTTTTT CASSSTGRDKSSGKLFF TRBJ1-4 TRBV28 once 17 -
TGCGCCAGCAGCTTCGGACAGGTTAAAGGCTACACCTTC CASSFGQVKGYTF TRBJ1-2 TRBV5-1 few 13 TRBD1
TGTGCCAGCAGTCTCTTCGCGGCAGGCGGCTACACCTTC CASSLFAAGGYTF TRBJ1-2 TRBV28 - 13 -